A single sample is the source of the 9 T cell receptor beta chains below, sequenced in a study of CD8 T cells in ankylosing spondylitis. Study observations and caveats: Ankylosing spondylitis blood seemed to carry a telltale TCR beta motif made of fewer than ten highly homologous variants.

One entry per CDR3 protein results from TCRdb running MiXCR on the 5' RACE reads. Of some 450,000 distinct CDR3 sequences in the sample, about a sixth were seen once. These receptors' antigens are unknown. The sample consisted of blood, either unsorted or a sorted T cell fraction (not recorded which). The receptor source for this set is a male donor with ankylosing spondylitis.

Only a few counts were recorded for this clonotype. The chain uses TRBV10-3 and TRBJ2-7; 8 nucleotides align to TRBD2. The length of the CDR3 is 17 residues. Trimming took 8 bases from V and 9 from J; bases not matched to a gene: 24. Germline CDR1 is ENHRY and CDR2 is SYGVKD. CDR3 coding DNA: TGTGCCATCGGAGGAGAGGAGAAACATCGGACTAGCTTGTCGCAGTACTTC. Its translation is CAIGGEEKHRTSLSQYF.

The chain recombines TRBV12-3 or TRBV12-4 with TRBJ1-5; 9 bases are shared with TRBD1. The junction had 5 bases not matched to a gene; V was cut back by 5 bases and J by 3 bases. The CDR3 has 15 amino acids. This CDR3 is CASSPRDRDNQPQHF. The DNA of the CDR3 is TGTGCCAGCAGTCCCCGGGACAGGGACAATCAGCCCCAGCATTTT.

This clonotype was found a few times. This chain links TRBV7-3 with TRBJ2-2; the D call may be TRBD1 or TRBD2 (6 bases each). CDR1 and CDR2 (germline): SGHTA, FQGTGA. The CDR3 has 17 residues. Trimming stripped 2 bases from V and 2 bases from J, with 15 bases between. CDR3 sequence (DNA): TGTGCCAGCAGCTTAGGTGGGGGGCAAGCCAACACCGGGGAGCTGTTTTTT. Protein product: CASSLGGGQANTGELFF. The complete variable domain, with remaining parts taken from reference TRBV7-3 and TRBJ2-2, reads GAGVSQTPSNKVTEKGKYVELRCDPISGHTALYWYRQSLGQGPEFLIYFQGTGAADDSGLPNDRFFAVRPEGSVSTLKIQRTERGDSAVYLCASSLGGGQANTGELFFGEGSRLTVL.

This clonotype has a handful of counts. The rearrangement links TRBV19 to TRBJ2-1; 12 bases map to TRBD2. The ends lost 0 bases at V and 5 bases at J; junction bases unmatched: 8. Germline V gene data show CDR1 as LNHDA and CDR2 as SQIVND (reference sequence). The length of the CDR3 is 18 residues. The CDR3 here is CASSIERRLAGGDNEQFF. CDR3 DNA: TGTGCCAGTAGTATAGAGAGGAGGCTAGCGGGGGGGGACAATGAGCAGTTCTTC.

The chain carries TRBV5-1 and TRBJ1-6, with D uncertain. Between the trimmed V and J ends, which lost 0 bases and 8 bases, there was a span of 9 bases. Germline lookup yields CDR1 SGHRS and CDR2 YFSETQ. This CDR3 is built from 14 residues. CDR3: CASSLGTDYSPLHF. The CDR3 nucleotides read TGCGCCAGCAGCTTGGGGACGGACTATTCACCCCTCCACTTT.

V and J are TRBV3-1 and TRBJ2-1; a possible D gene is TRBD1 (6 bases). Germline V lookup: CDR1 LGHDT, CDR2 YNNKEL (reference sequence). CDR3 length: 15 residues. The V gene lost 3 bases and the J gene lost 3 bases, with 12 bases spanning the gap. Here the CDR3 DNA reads TGTGCCAGCAGCCAGGCGTGGGACAACTACAATGAGCAGTTCTTC. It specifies CASSQAWDNYNEQFF.

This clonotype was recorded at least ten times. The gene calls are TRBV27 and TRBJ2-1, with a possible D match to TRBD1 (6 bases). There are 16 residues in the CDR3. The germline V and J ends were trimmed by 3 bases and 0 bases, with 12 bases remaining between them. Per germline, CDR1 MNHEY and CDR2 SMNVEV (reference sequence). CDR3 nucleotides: TGTGCCAGCAGTTTCCTCCGGGACACCTCCTACAATGAGCAGTTCTTC. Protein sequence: CASSFLRDTSYNEQFF.

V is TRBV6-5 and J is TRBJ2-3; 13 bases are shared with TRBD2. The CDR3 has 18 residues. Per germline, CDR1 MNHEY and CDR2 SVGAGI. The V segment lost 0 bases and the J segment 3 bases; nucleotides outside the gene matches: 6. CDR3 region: CASSYSGLAGIGTDTQYF. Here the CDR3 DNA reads TGTGCCAGCAGTTACTCGGGACTAGCGGGAATAGGGACAGATACGCAGTATTTT.

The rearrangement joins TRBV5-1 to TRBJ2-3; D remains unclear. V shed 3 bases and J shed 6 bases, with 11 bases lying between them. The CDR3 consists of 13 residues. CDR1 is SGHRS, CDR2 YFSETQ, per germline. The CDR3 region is CASSSPTLDTQYF. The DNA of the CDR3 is TGCGCCAGCAGCTCCCCAACTCTGGATACGCAGTATTTT.